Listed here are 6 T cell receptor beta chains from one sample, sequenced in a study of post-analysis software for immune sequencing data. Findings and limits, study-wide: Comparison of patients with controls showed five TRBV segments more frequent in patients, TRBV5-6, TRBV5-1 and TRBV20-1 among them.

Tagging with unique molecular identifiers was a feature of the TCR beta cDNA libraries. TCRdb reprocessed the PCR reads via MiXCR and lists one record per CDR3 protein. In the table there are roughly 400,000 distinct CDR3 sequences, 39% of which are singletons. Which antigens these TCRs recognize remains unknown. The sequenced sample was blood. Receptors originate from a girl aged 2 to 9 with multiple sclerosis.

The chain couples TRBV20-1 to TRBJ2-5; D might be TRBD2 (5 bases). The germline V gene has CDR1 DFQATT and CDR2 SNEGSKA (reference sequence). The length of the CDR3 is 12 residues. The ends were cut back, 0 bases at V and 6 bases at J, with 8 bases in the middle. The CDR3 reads CSAREGVKTQYF. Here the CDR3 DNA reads TGCAGTGCTAGAGAGGGAGTAAAGACCCAGTACTTC.

In nucleotides, the CDR3 is TGTGCCAGCAGCCCCGGCTTGCAGGGTTCGTATGTGAGGCAGCCCCAGCATTTT. Protein sequence: CASSPGLQGSYVRQPQHF. The V and J genes are TRBV7-8 and TRBJ1-5, with D tentatively TRBD1 (5 bases). Germline values: CDR1 SGHVS, CDR2 FQNEAQ. The CDR3 totals 18 residues. Deletions cut 5 bases from V and 7 bases from J, with 27 bases between.

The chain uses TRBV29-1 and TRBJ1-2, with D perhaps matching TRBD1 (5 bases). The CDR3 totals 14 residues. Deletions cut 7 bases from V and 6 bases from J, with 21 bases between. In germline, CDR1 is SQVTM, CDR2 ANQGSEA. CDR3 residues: CSGEGIRQGDGYTF. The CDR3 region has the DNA TGCAGCGGCGAAGGCATAAGGCAGGGCGATGGCTACACCTTC.

The CDR3 is CASSEEWSPANVEQFF. Written as DNA, the CDR3 is TGTGCCAGCAGTGAAGAGTGGTCACCGGCCAATGTAGAGCAGTTCTTC. V is TRBV6-1 and J is TRBJ2-1, with D unclear. The V end was cut by 1 base, the J end by 10 bases, with 20 bases between. CDR1 and CDR2 (germline): MNHNS, SASEGT. The CDR3 consists of 16 residues.

As DNA, the CDR3 is TGCAGTGCTAGAGATTCGGGACAGATGAACACTGAAGCTTTCTTT. This encodes CSARDSGQMNTEAFF. This chain joins TRBV20-1 and TRBJ1-1, with 7 bases lining up with TRBD1. Germline V gene lookup returns CDR1 DFQATT and CDR2 SNEGSKA (reference sequence). Losses at the gene ends were 0 bases for V and 0 bases for J; bases not matched to a gene: 4. The CDR3 is 15 amino acids.

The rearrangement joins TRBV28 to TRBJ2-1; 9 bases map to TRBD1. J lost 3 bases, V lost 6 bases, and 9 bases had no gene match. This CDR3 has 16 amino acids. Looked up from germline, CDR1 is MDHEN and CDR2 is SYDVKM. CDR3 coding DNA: TGTGCCAGCAGAGCGGACAGGGGAGGGGTCTACAATGAGCAGTTCTTC. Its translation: CASRADRGGVYNEQFF. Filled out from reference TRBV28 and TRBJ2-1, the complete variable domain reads DVKVTQSSRYLVKRTGEKVFLECVQDMDHENMFWYRQDPGLGLRLIYFSYDVKMKEKGDIPEGYSVSREKKERFSLILESASTNQTSMYLCASRADRGGVYNEQFFGPGTRLTVL.